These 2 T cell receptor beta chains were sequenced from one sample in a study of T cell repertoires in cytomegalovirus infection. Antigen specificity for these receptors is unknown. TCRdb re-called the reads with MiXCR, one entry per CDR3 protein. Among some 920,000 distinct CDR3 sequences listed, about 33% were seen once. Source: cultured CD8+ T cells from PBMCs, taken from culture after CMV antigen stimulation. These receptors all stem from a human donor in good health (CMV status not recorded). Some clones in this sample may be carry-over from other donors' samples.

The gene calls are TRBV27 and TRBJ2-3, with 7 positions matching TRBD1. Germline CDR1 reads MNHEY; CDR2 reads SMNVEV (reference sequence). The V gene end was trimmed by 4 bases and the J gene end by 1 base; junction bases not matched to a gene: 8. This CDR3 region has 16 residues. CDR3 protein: CASSSPWGTGTDTQYF. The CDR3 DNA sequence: TGTGCCAGCAGTTCACCATGGGGGACAGGCACAGATACGCAGTATTTT.

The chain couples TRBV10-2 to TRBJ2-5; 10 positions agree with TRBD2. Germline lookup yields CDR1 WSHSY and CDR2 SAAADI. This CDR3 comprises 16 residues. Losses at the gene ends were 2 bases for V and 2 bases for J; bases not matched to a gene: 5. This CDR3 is CASSEASGGIQETQYF. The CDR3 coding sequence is TGCGCCAGCAGTGAGGCTAGCGGGGGTATTCAAGAGACCCAGTACTTC.